These T cell receptor beta chains were read from a single sample in a study of vaccination effects on CD4 cells after COVID-19. Using immunoSEQ multiplex PCR, the repertoire was profiled, and TCRdb retains in-frame clones only, with some absent. The repertoire holds about 22,000 clones, with around 70% as singletons. Their recognized antigens are unknown. Sequencing used CD4+ T cells from PBMCs cultured with HCoV-NL63 spike peptides, obtained before COVID-19 vaccination. The source of these receptors is a human donor who received a COVID-19 vaccine. Each CDR3 is given with its conserved first and last residue. Fields, in order: J gene, clone size, CDR3 length, D gene, V gene, CDR3 DNA, CDR3 protein. D genes are given only for firm matches. Clone size is not always given. Where it is, it says once, few, many or a class for expanded clones.

>TRBJ2-1|-|15|-|TRBV7-2
TGTGCCAGCAGCTTAGACCAGGGGACGCACAATGAGCAGTTCTTC
CASSLDQGTHNEQFF
>TRBJ1-1|-|15|TRBD1|TRBV6-5
TGTGCCAGCAATTCCGACAGGGTCGAGAACACTGAAGCTTTCTTT
CASNSDRVENTEAFF
>TRBJ1-2|-|13|-|TRBV18
TGTGCCAGCTCACAGGGGAGAAGCTATGGCTACACCTTC
CASSQGRSYGYTF
>TRBJ2-3|-|12|-|TRBV18
TGTGCCAGCTCAACCTGGGGGGATACGCAGTATTTT
CASSTWGDTQYF
>TRBJ2-1|-|18|TRBD2|TRBV5-1
TGCGCCAGCAGCTTCTCAGGACTAGCGGGAGGGCCCTACAATGAGCAGTTCTTC
CASSFSGLAGGPYNEQFF
>TRBJ2-7|-|13|TRBD2|TRBV10-3
TGTGCCACCCAGCGGGAGGGAACCTACGAGCAGTACTTC
CATQREGTYEQYF
>TRBJ2-3|-|17|-|TRBV28
TGTGCCAGCAGTCCAATTAACCTCGGGACGGACACAGATACGCAGTATTTT
CASSPINLGTDTDTQYF
>TRBJ1-4|-|17|-|TRBV4-2
TGTGCCAGCAGCCAAGATCATCGGCAGGGGAGGAATGAAAAACTGTTTTTT
CASSQDHRQGRNEKLFF
>TRBJ2-3|-|16|TRBD2|TRBV27
TGTGCCAGCAGACGACTAGCGGGGGCCCCTGCAGATACGCAGTATTTT
CASRRLAGAPADTQYF
>TRBJ2-3|-|17|TRBD2|TRBV5-1
TGCGCCAGCAGCTTTTCAGTGGGGGGGATGGGCACAGATACGCAGTATTTT
CASSFSVGGMGTDTQYF
>TRBJ2-3|few|19|TRBD2|TRBV7-8
TGTGCCAGCAGCTTAACCGGCGATGGTCTAGCGGGGGGGCCTAATACGCAGTATTTT
CASSLTGDGLAGGPNTQYF
>TRBJ2-3|-|15|TRBD2|TRBV7-9
TGTGCCAGCAGCTTTCTAGCGGGAGGATCAGATACGCAGTATTTT
CASSFLAGGSDTQYF
>TRBJ2-2|-|15|TRBD2|TRBV7-2
TGTGCCAGCAGCCTGACTAGCGACCGGGCCGGGGAGCTGTTTTTT
CASSLTSDRAGELFF
>TRBJ1-4|-|16|TRBD1|TRBV4-3
TGCGCCAGCAGCCAAGATAGTTGGACAGGGGGCGAAAAACTGTTTTTT
CASSQDSWTGGEKLFF
>TRBJ2-1|-|14|-|TRBV18
TGTGCCAGCTCACCCCAGAGCTCCTACAATGAGCAGTTCTTC
CASSPQSSYNEQFF
>TRBJ1-5|-|16|-|TRBV5-5
TGTGCCAGCAGCGGCGATTTGCGGGGATGGGGTCAGCCCCAGCATTTT
CASSGDLRGWGQPQHF
>TRBJ2-3|-|14|-|TRBV2
TGTGCCAGCAGTGAGATACACGGGGGAGATACGCAGTATTTT
CASSEIHGGDTQYF
>TRBJ2-7|-|14|-|TRBV28
TGTGCCAGCAGTTTGTCCGTAGGTCTCTACGAGCAGTACTTC
CASSLSVGLYEQYF
>TRBJ2-5|-|12|-|TRBV2
TGTGCCAGCAGTGAAGCCCCGGGCCACCAGTACTTC
CASSEAPGHQYF
>TRBJ1-1|-|16|-|TRBV14
TGTGCCAGCAGCCGACAGACAGGAACGATGAACACTGAAGCTTTCTTT
CASSRQTGTMNTEAFF
>TRBJ2-3|-|12|TRBD2|TRBV3-1/TRBV3-2
TGTGCCAGCAGCTACGGGGAGGGTACGCAGTATTTT
CASSYGEGTQYF
>TRBJ1-1|-|14|-|TRBV6-1
TGTGCCAGCAGTGAAGGGGGGCTTCGGACTGAAGCTTTCTTT
CASSEGGLRTEAFF
>TRBJ1-4|-|15|-|TRBV18
TGTGCCAGCTCTCCGGGTATCACAACTAATGAAAAACTGTTTTTT
CASSPGITTNEKLFF
>TRBJ2-2|-|13|TRBD1|TRBV7-7
TGTGCTAGCAGCTTAGGACAGGGCGGGGAGCTGTTTTTT
CASSLGQGGELFF
>TRBJ2-5|-|16|TRBD1|TRBV18
TGTGCCAGCTCACAACAGGACAGGGGAACTAGGGAGACCCAGTACTTC
CASSQQDRGTRETQYF
>TRBJ1-1|-|14|-|TRBV5-1
TGCGCCAGCAGCCCGGGACCCCGGGGGACTGAAGCTTTCTTT
CASSPGPRGTEAFF
>TRBJ2-7|once|13|-|TRBV15
TGTGCCACCAGCGTGTACGCAGGGTACGAGCAGTACTTC
CATSVYAGYEQYF
>TRBJ1-5|-|15|-|TRBV15
TGTGCCACCAGCAGAGATCCGGGTAGCAATCAGCCCCAGCATTTT
CATSRDPGSNQPQHF
>TRBJ2-3|-|12|-|TRBV6-4
TGTGCCAGCAGTCCACGGCCTCCGATGCAGTATTTT
CASSPRPPMQYF
>TRBJ1-1|-|14|-|TRBV14
TGTGCCAGCAGCCTTATGCCAGGGGACACTGAAGCTTTCTTT
CASSLMPGDTEAFF
>TRBJ2-7|few|13|TRBD2|TRBV6-5
TGTGCCAGCAGGAGTACTAGCGGCCACGAGCAGTACTTC
CASRSTSGHEQYF
>TRBJ1-3|few|13|-|TRBV28
TGTGCCAGCAGTTTGGCAGGGCAAAACACCATATATTTT
CASSLAGQNTIYF
>TRBJ2-7|-|11|-|TRBV7-2
TGTGCCAGCAGTCAGGGCCACGAGCAGTACTTC
CASSQGHEQYF
>TRBJ1-2|-|13|-|TRBV13
TGTGCCAGCAGCACCGACTTAACCTATGGCTACACCTTC
CASSTDLTYGYTF
>TRBJ2-1|few|11|-|TRBV2
TGTGCCAGCACCCTCTACAATGAGCAGTTCTTC
CASTLYNEQFF
>TRBJ2-5|-|14|-|TRBV6-5
TGTGCCAGCAGTAGACAGGCTGTCCAAGAGACCCAGTACTTC
CASSRQAVQETQYF
>TRBJ1-5|few|19|-|TRBV6-1
TGTGCCAGCAGTGCCCCACACAGGAAAGGGCCGTATAGCAATCAGCCCCAGCATTTT
CASSAPHRKGPYSNQPQHF
>TRBJ2-3|-|14|-|TRBV9
TGTGCCAGCAGCGTAGTAGCCCTCGGGGATACGCAGTATTTT
CASSVVALGDTQYF
>TRBJ1-1|-|13|-|TRBV2
TGTGCCAGCCAGGAGGGGATGAGGACTGAAGCTTTCTTT
CASQEGMRTEAFF
>TRBJ1-2|-|15|-|TRBV19
TGTGCCAGTAGTATAAGGTTTGATCATACCTATGGCTACACCTTC
CASSIRFDHTYGYTF
>TRBJ2-7|-|15|-|TRBV6-5
TGTGCCAGCTTGGGTGGCCCGGGTAGCCGCGGCGAGCAGTACTTC
CASLGGPGSRGEQYF
>TRBJ1-2|-|15|TRBD1|TRBV4-2
TGTGCCAGCAGCCAAGAGGGGGACAGGGAATATGGCTACACCTTC
CASSQEGDREYGYTF
>TRBJ1-1|few|12|-|TRBV2
TGTGCCAGCACTAGAGAGGGTGTTGGAGCTTTCTTT
CASTREGVGAFF
>TRBJ2-7|-|14|TRBD1|TRBV5-6
TGTGCCAGCAGCTCCGGGACAGCCTCCTACGAGCAGTACTTC
CASSSGTASYEQYF
>TRBJ2-1|-|14|TRBD1|TRBV5-1
TGCGCCAGCAGCCCCAGGACAGGGTCGCTTGAGCAGTTCTTC
CASSPRTGSLEQFF
>TRBJ1-5|-|14|TRBD1|TRBV19
TGTGCCAGTAGTATGGGACAGGTAAATCAGCCCCAGCATTTT
CASSMGQVNQPQHF
>TRBJ1-1|once|15|-|TRBV4-3
TGCGCCAGCAGCCACCGCCCGGGGGGGGGCACTGAAGCTTTCTTT
CASSHRPGGGTEAFF
>TRBJ2-1|-|13|-|TRBV3-1/TRBV3-2
TGTGCCAGCAGCCGTGACTGGTTCACTGAGCAGTTCTTC
CASSRDWFTEQFF
>TRBJ2-5|-|14|TRBD2|TRBV7-2
TGTGCCAGCAGCCTGGGGGGGTACCAAGAGACCCAGTACTTC
CASSLGGYQETQYF
>TRBJ1-2|-|16|TRBD1|TRBV6-5
TGTGCCAGCAGTTCGCGGACAGGGGCCCTTTTCTATGGCTACACCTTC
CASSSRTGALFYGYTF
>TRBJ2-1|-|10|-|TRBV7-9
TGTGCCAGCGGTTACAATGAGCAGTTCTTC
CASGYNEQFF
>TRBJ1-1|-|14|-|TRBV11-2
TGTGCCAGCAGCTTAGTCGGGGGTGGCACTGAAGCTTTCTTT
CASSLVGGGTEAFF
>TRBJ1-1|-|11|-|TRBV20-1
TGCAGTGCTCCGATAAACACTGAAGCTTTCTTT
CSAPINTEAFF
>TRBJ2-7|-|13|TRBD2|TRBV7-9
TGTGCCAGCTGTATAGCGGGAGTGAGCGAGCAGTACTTC
CASCIAGVSEQYF
>TRBJ1-3|few|15|-|TRBV4-1
TGCGCCAGCAGCCAAGATGCAGGGGCAGGAAACACCATATATTTT
CASSQDAGAGNTIYF